The following is a T cell receptor beta chain sequence with its context. Its recognized antigen is unknown. One base away there is no much larger clone; base qualities are not given. The source of the sample is a study of control samples from healthy donors and cancer patients (TCRdb year 2020). The CDR3 has 12 amino acids, counting the end cysteine and phenylalanine. CDR3 DNA only is kept here, 36 bases in frame from base 1. V gives up 3 bases and J gives up 8 bases, and the segment between their germline ends measures 8 bases. Receptors were amplified or captured by the immunoSEQ multiplex PCR assay. Drawn from immuneACCESS, this table holds only the in-frame rearrangements with V and J called that TCRdb kept. Clones are partly lost; checked studies trace under half to an unresolved V gene and leave the rest unexplained. The sample data list roughly 170,000 clones, and 91% of these were observed just once. The top ten clones comprise around 2% of the sample.

Material: blood. This chain joins TRBV12-3 or TRBV12-4 to TRBJ1-5; no D gene call is confident. This clonotype was obtained from a woman between 40 and 50 years old in good health. The DNA sequence is TGTGCCAGCAGTTTCACGCGGGAGCCCCAGCATTTT. This gives the protein CASSFTREPQHF.